The 26 T cell receptor beta chains below come from one sample, sequenced in a study of blood T cell repertoires in COVID-19. Method: immunoSEQ multiplex PCR; TCRdb's copy keeps in-frame clones and lacks some. The sample includes about 260,000 clones, approximately 79% of them seen just once. Specimen: PBMCs or T cells enriched from blood (not recorded which). The receptors shown here come from a man aged 25-40 years with acute COVID-19.

This clone came up once. The chain has TRBV29-1 and TRBJ1-2; D may be TRBD1 (5 bases). This CDR3 has 14 residues. Trimming shortened V by 3 bases and J by 4 bases, and 15 bases separated the two germline ends. Germline values: CDR1 SQVTM, CDR2 ANQGSEA. The CDR3 spells CSVDLGRAGYGYTF. As DNA, the CDR3 is TGCAGCGTTGACCTGGGCAGGGCAGGCTATGGCTACACCTTC. The entire variable domain, with the rest obtained from reference TRBV29-1 and TRBJ1-2, is as follows: SAVISQKPSRDICQRGTSLTIQCQVDSQVTMMFWYRQQPGQSLTLIATANQGSEATYESGFVIDKFPISRPNLTFSTLTVSNMSPEDSSIYLCSVDLGRAGYGYTFGSGTRLTVV.

The chain joins TRBV9 to TRBJ2-3, with a tentative D call TRBD2 (5 bases). Looked up from germline, CDR1 is SGDLS and CDR2 is YYNGEE. Trimming shortened V by 5 bases and J by 3 bases, and 10 bases separated the two germline ends. The CDR3 totals 13 residues. The CDR3 protein is CASRGVGTDTQYF. CDR3 DNA: TGTGCCAGCAGGGGAGTCGGGACAGATACGCAGTATTTT.

The chain recombines TRBV24-1 with TRBJ1-2, with D maybe TRBD1 (5 bases). CDR3 length: 14 residues. V was clipped by 4 bases and J by 8 bases, with 16 bases between them. Germline V gene sequence: CDR1 KGHDR, CDR2 SFDVKD. CDR3 residues: CATSDYTGPDGYTF. The DNA for the CDR3 is TGTGCCACCAGTGACTATACAGGCCCCGACGGCTACACCTTC.

Only one count was recorded for this clone. The rearrangement joins TRBV5-6 to TRBJ2-3; tentatively, D is TRBD2 (6 bases). The CDR3 extends over 15 amino acids. V was shortened by 2 bases and J by 1 base, with 11 bases between the two germline ends. Per germline, CDR1 SGHDT and CDR2 YYEEEE. CDR3 loop: CASSLPGLGTDTQYF. In DNA, the CDR3 is TGTGCCAGCAGCTTACCGGGACTGGGCACAGATACGCAGTATTTT.

This sequence joins TRBV13 and TRBJ1-5; D remains ambiguous. Between the trimmed V and J ends, which lost 3 bases and 0 bases, there was a span of 21 bases. The CDR3 extends over 19 amino acids. The germline V gene encodes CDR1 PRHDT and CDR2 FYEKMQ (reference sequence). CDR3 bases: TGTGCCAGCAGCTTTTATATAGCCCCGCGGCAGAATAGCAATCAGCCCCAGCATTTT. It translates to CASSFYIAPRQNSNQPQHF.

The V gene is TRBV6-1, the J gene TRBJ2-1; 8 bases align to TRBD2. Germline V gene sequence: CDR1 MNHNS, CDR2 SASEGT. The CDR3 consists of 16 residues. Unmatched junction bases numbered 13, after V lost 2 bases and J lost 10 bases. The CDR3: CASSELESGGLGEQFF. The CDR3 region has the DNA TGTGCCAGCAGTGAACTGGAAAGCGGGGGCCTGGGAGAGCAGTTCTTC.

The chain has TRBV9 and TRBJ1-6, with D perhaps matching TRBD1 (6 bases). The V gene's germline CDR1 is SGDLS and CDR2 YYNGEE. Trimming took off 3 bases at V and 10 bases at J, with 17 bases between the two ends. The CDR3 is made up of 15 amino acids. The CDR3 coding sequence is TGTGCCAGCAGCGCCCCGAGTGGGGGCGGGTCACCCCTCCACTTT. Translation gives CASSAPSGGGSPLHF.

The chain is built from TRBV28 and TRBJ1-1; D is undetermined. V was pared by 8 bases and J by 5 bases, with 18 bases between. The CDR3 runs to 14 residues. Germline CDR1 and CDR2: MDHEN and SYDVKM. The CDR3 loop is CASPPTLGITEAFF. CDR3 sequence (DNA): TGTGCCAGCCCCCCGACTTTAGGTATAACTGAAGCTTTCTTT.

The J gene is TRBJ2-7, the V gene TRBV24-1; 8 positions match TRBD1. The CDR3 extends over 14 amino acids. The V gene's germline CDR1 is KGHDR and CDR2 SFDVKD. V dropped 9 bases and J dropped 1; count of bases not matched to a gene: 7. The CDR3 sequence: CATPDRVQSYEQYV. CDR3 coding DNA: TGTGCCACCCCGGACAGGGTCCAATCCTACGAGCAGTACGTC.

This chain links TRBV10-3 with TRBJ1-6, with D possibly TRBD1 on 5 matching bases. This CDR3 is 14 amino acids long. Deletions cut 3 bases from V and 9 bases from J, with 12 bases between. CDR1 is ENHRY, CDR2 SYGVKD, per germline. The CDR3 nucleotides read TGTGCCATCAGTGACGGGGGTAAAATTTCACCCCTCCACTTT. This gives the protein CAISDGGKISPLHF.

V and J are TRBV14 and TRBJ1-2, with a possible D match to TRBD1 (6 bases). Germline CDR1 SGHDN, CDR2 FVKESK. V was shortened by 1 base and J by 7 bases, with 13 bases between the two germline ends. CDR3 length equals 14 residues. The CDR3 loop is CASSQATGSLGYTF. The CDR3 DNA follows: TGTGCCAGCAGCCAAGCCACAGGGTCGCTTGGCTACACCTTC.

The genes are TRBV2 and TRBJ2-3; TRBD2 matches at 11 bases. V lost 7 bases to trimming and J lost 2 bases; unmatched junction nucleotides: 5. CDR1 and CDR2 from the germline V gene are SNHLY and FYNNEI. CDR3 length: 15 amino acids. The CDR3 protein is CASTGTSGDTDTQYF. The CDR3 DNA is TGTGCCAGCACCGGGACTAGCGGTGACACAGATACGCAGTATTTT.

The V gene is TRBV11-3, the J gene TRBJ2-4; 10 nucleotides match TRBD2. Germline V gives CDR1 SGHNT, CDR2 YENEEA. With 1 base clipped from V and 4 bases from J, the junction kept 10 bases outside the gene matches. This CDR3 has 18 residues. The DNA of the CDR3 is TGTGCCAGCAGCTTAGTCTCTAGGTCTAGCGGGAGAAAAAACATTCAGTACTTC. It is translated as CASSLVSRSSGRKNIQYF.

In its sample, this clone was seen a few times. The chain links TRBV6-5 to TRBJ2-1; D perhaps matches TRBD1 (6 bases). The CDR3 runs 13 residues. Trimming removed 5 bases from V and 9 bases from J, with 14 bases in between. Looked up from germline, CDR1 is MNHEY and CDR2 is SVGAGI. CDR3: CASSPQQGLEQFF. The CDR3 DNA is TGTGCCAGCAGTCCCCAACAGGGTCTTGAGCAGTTCTTC.

The J gene is TRBJ1-2, the V gene TRBV4-1; D perhaps matches TRBD1 (5 bases). V shed 0 bases and J shed 5 bases, with 16 bases lying between them. The CDR3 consists of 16 residues. Looked up from germline, CDR1 is MGHRA and CDR2 is YSYEKL. Here the CDR3 reads CASSQDQGGPRYGYTF. The CDR3 region has the DNA TGCGCCAGCAGCCAAGATCAGGGAGGGCCTCGGTATGGCTACACCTTC.

The rearrangement links TRBV28 to TRBJ2-6; TRBD2 might be the D (6 bases). The ends were cut back, 2 bases at V and 12 bases at J, with 14 bases in the middle. The CDR3 sequence is 14 residues long. The V gene's germline CDR1 is MDHEN and CDR2 SYDVKM. The CDR3 region has the DNA TGTGCCAGCAGTTTAACGGCGGGCGGGGCCGTCCTGACTTTC. Protein: CASSLTAGGAVLTF.

The chain uses TRBV9 and TRBJ2-5; possibly TRBD2 for D (5 bases). The V end lost 1 base, the J end lost 7 bases, and 11 bases lay between the germline ends. The CDR3 is 13 residues long. The germline V gene has CDR1 SGDLS and CDR2 YYNGEE. The CDR3 region is CASSVTRTGTQYF. The CDR3 nucleotides read TGTGCCAGCAGCGTAACTAGGACGGGGACCCAGTACTTC.

The chain has TRBV27 and TRBJ2-1; D is unresolved. Trimming removed 0 bases at V and 7 bases at J, with 10 bases between. This CDR3 spans 14 amino acids. Germline V gene data show CDR1 as MNHEY and CDR2 as SMNVEV (reference sequence). CDR3 sequence reads: CASSLSKSGNEQFF. Written as DNA, the CDR3 is TGTGCCAGCAGTTTATCGAAGTCGGGTAATGAGCAGTTCTTC.

The chain uses TRBV6-5 and TRBJ1-3; 7 bases align to TRBD1. V lost 5 bases and J lost 0; bases outside the gene matches: 4. The V gene's germline CDR1 is MNHEY and CDR2 SVGAGI. This CDR3 spans 15 amino acids. CDR3 in DNA: TGTGCCAGCAGTCCCTGGGACAGCTCTGGAAACACCATATATTTT. This translates into CASSPWDSSGNTIYF.

The chain links TRBV18 to TRBJ2-7, with TRBD2 identical over 7 bases. Germline loops: CDR1 KGHSH, CDR2 LQKENI. The CDR3 is made up of 16 amino acids. Losses at the gene ends were 8 bases for V and 3 bases for J; bases not matched to a gene: 16. The CDR3 coding sequence is TGTGCCAGCGCTCCGAGTGGCGGGAGAAATCTCTACGAGCAGTACGTC. It is translated as CASAPSGGRNLYEQYV.

In regard to this clone: One end of the junction varies from germline; a read error may be responsible. The J gene is TRBJ1-1, the V gene TRBV5-1; tentative D call: TRBD1 (6 bases). Germline V gene data show CDR1 as SGHRS and CDR2 as YFSETQ. The CDR3 has 14 amino acids. Written as DNA, the CDR3 is TGTGCCAGCAGCGCCCAGGGGATGAACACTGAAGCTTTCTTT. The encoded protein is CASSAQGMNTEAFF.

This clone appeared a single time. The rearrangement uses TRBV19 and TRBJ2-7, with D possibly matching TRBD2 (5 bases). V shed 5 bases and J shed 7 bases, with 15 bases lying between them. The germline CDR1 and CDR2 sequences are LNHDA and SQIVND (reference sequence). There are 13 residues in the CDR3. DNA for the CDR3: TGTGCCAGTAGTGCCCGGGCGGGCCAAGAGCAGTACGTC. This codes for CASSARAGQEQYV.

The chain carries TRBV29-1 and TRBJ1-5, with no clear D. Germline values: CDR1 SQVTM, CDR2 ANQGSEA. The CDR3 is 13 residues long. Deletions cut 6 bases from V and 0 bases from J, with 9 bases between. The CDR3 region is CSVLGDSNQPQHF. The CDR3 region has the DNA TGCAGCGTGTTAGGAGATAGCAATCAGCCCCAGCATTTT.

The CDR3 nucleotides read TGTGCCAGCAGCATTCCTGCCCCCCCGGGGTGGGAGACCCAGTACTTC. Amino acids: CASSIPAPPGWETQYF. The chain couples TRBV7-6 to TRBJ2-5, with a possible D match to TRBD2 (5 bases). Germline lookup yields CDR1 SGHVS and CDR2 FNYEAQ. Trimming left V 5 bases short and J 5 bases short, with 21 bases between. The CDR3 is made up of 16 amino acids.

The chain combines TRBV5-1 with TRBJ1-1; D is perhaps TRBD1 (6 bases). Trimming shortened V by 0 bases and J by 6 bases, and 12 bases separated the two germline ends. The germline CDR1 and CDR2 sequences are SGHRS and YFSETQ. The CDR3 has 14 amino acids. DNA of the CDR3: TGCGCCAGCAGCTTGGACAGGGTAGGCGCTGAAGCTTTCTTT. It specifies CASSLDRVGAEAFF.

V is TRBV28 and J is TRBJ2-3; weak D call: TRBD2 (7 bases). CDR3 size: 13 residues. Germline CDR1 and CDR2: MDHEN and SYDVKM. V was pared by 5 bases and J by 5 bases, with 11 bases between. CDR3 sequence reads: CASSRGGVDTQYF. As DNA, the CDR3 is TGTGCCAGCAGTAGGGGGGGAGTAGATACGCAGTATTTT.